One and the same sample provided the 5 T cell receptor beta chains below, sequenced in a study of blood T cell repertoires in COVID-19. Assay: immunoSEQ multiplex PCR; the TCRdb copy retains only in-frame clones and omits some. The repertoire holds about 330,000 clones, with 87% as singletons. Material for sequencing was peripheral blood. All receptors derive from a man under 40 with COVID-19, enrolled during active disease.

The rearrangement links TRBV10-3 to TRBJ1-6; possibly TRBD1 for D (6 bases). Germline-derived CDR1 and CDR2 are ENHRY and SYGVKD. Trimming removed 3 bases at V and 9 bases at J, with 12 bases between. The CDR3 totals 14 residues. Written as DNA, the CDR3 is TGTGCCATCAGTGAAGAGAGGGGGACTTCACCCCTCCACTTT. Amino acid sequence: CAISEERGTSPLHF.

The V call is TRBV19, the J call TRBJ1-2, with 7 nucleotides matching TRBD1. Per the germline V gene, CDR1 is LNHDA and CDR2 is SQIVND (reference sequence). CDR3 length equals 12 residues. J gave up 4 bases and V 7 bases, and 3 bases lay outside the gene matches. CDR3 loop: CASTPGGYGYTF. CDR3 sequence (DNA): TGTGCCAGTACCCCAGGGGGCTATGGCTACACCTTC. The variable domain in full, completed from reference TRBV19 and TRBJ1-2, reads DGGITQSPKYLFRKEGQNVTLSCEQNLNHDAMYWYRQDPGQGLRLIYYSQIVNDFQKGDIAEGYSVSREKKESFPLTVTSAQKNPTAFYLCASTPGGYGYTFGSGTRLTVV.

The V call is TRBV19, the J call TRBJ1-2, with a tentative D call TRBD1 (6 bases). The CDR3 extends over 14 amino acids. The V gene lost 8 bases and the J gene lost 5 bases, with 18 bases spanning the gap. Germline CDR1 and CDR2: LNHDA and SQIVND (reference sequence). The DNA for the CDR3 is TGTGCCAGTCGGGCGAGGGGACAATTATATGGCTACACCTTC. Its protein is CASRARGQLYGYTF.

This clone was counted a few times. This chain joins TRBV5-4 and TRBJ2-5, with 9 bases fitting TRBD1. The CDR3 covers 14 residues. Germline V gene sequence: CDR1 SGHNT, CDR2 YYREEE (reference sequence). The trim removed 4 bases at V and 5 bases at J, leaving 6 bases unmatched. The CDR3 here is CASSAQGAVETQYF. CDR3 bases: TGTGCCAGCAGCGCACAGGGGGCTGTGGAGACCCAGTACTTC.

The chain is built from TRBV9 and TRBJ2-1, with 9 positions matching TRBD2. The CDR3 is 14 amino acids. The ends lost 2 bases at V and 8 bases at J; junction bases unmatched: 5. Germline lookup yields CDR1 SGDLS and CDR2 YYNGEE. CDR3 protein: CASSVSGRPHEQFF. CDR3 nucleotides: TGTGCCAGCAGCGTGAGCGGGAGGCCCCATGAGCAGTTCTTC.